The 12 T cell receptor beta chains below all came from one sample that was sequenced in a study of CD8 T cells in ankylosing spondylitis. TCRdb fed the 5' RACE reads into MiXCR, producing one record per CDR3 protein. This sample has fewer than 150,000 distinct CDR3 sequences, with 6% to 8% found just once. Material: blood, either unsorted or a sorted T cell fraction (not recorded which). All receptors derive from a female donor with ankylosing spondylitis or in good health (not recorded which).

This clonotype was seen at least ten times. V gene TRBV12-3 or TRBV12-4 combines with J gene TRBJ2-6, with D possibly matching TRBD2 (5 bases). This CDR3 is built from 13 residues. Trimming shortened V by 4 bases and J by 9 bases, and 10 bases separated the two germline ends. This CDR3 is CASSWSRDNVLTF. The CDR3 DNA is TGTGCCAGCAGTTGGAGCCGGGACAACGTCCTGACTTTC.

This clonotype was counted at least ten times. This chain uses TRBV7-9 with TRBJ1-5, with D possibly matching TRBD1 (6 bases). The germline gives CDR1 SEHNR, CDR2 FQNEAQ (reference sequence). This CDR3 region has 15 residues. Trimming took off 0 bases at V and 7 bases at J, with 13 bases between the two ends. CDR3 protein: CASSLAGRGGQPQHF. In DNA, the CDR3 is TGTGCCAGCAGCTTAGCAGGCAGGGGCGGGCAGCCCCAGCATTTT.

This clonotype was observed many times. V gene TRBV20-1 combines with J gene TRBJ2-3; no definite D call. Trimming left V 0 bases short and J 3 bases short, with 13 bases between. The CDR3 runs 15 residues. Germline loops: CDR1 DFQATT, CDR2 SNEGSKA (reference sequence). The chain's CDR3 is CSARDHKGWTDTQYF. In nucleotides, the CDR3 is TGCAGTGCTAGAGACCACAAGGGATGGACAGATACGCAGTATTTT.

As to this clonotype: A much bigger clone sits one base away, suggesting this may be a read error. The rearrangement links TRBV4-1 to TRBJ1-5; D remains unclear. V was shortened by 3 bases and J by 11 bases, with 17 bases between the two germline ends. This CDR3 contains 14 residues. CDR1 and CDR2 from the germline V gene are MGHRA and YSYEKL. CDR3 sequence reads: CASSQVGVRQSQHF. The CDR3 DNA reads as TGCGCCAGCAGCCAGGTTGGGGTACGGCAGTCCCAGCATTTT.

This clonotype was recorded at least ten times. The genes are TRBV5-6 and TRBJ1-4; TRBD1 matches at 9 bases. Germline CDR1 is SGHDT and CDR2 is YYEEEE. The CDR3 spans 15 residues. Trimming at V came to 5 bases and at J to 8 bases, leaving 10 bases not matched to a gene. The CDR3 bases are TGTGCCAGCAGTACATTCCGGGACAGGGACGAAAAACTGTTTTTT. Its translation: CASSTFRDRDEKLFF.

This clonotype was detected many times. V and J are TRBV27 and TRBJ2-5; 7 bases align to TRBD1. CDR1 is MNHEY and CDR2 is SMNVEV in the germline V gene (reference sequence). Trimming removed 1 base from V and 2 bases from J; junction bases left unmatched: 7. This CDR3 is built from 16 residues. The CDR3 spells CASSLYGQVLQETQYF. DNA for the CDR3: TGTGCCAGCAGTTTATACGGACAGGTTCTACAAGAGACCCAGTACTTC.

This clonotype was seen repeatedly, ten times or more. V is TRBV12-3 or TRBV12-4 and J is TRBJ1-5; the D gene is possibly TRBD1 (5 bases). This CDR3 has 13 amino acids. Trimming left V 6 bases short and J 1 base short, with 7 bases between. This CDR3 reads CASSRDSNQPQHF. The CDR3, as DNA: TGTGCCAGCAGCCGGGACAGCAATCAGCCCCAGCATTTT.

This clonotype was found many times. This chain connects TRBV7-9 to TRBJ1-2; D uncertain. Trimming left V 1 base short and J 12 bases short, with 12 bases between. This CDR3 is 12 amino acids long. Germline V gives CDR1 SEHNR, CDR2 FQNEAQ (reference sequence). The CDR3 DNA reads TGTGCCAGCAGCTTAGGGGGTGGACGAGACACCTTC. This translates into CASSLGGGRDTF. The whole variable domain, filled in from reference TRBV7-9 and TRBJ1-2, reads DTGVSQNPRHKITKRGQNVTFRCDPISEHNRLYWYRQTLGQGPEFLTYFQNEAQLEKSRLLSDRFSAERPKGSFSTLEIQRTEQGDSAMYLCASSLGGGRDTFGSGTRLTVV.

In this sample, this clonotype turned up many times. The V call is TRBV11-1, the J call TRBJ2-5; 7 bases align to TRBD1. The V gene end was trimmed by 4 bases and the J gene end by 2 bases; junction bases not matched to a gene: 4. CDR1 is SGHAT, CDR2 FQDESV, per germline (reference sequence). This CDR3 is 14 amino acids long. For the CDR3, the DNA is TGTGCCAGCAGCTCCTCGGGACAGCAAGAGACCCAGTACTTC. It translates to CASSSSGQQETQYF.

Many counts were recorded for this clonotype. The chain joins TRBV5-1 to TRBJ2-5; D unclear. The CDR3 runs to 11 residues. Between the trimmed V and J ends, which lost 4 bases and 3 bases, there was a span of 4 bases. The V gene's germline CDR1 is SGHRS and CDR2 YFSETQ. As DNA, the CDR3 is TGCGCCAGCAGCGAGAAAGAGACCCAGTACTTC. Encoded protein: CASSEKETQYF. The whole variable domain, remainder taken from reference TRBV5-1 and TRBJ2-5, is KAGVTQTPRYLIKTRGQQVTLSCSPISGHRSVSWYQQTPGQGLQFLFEYFSETQRNKGNFPGRFSGRQFSNSRSEMNVSTLELGDSALYLCASSEKETQYFGPGTRLLVL.

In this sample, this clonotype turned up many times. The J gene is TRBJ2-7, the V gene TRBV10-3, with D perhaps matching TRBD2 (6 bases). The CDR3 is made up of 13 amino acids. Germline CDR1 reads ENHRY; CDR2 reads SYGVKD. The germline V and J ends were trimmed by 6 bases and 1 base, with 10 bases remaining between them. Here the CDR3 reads CAIRGRLSYEQYF. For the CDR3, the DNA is TGTGCCATCAGGGGGAGGCTATCCTACGAGCAGTACTTC.

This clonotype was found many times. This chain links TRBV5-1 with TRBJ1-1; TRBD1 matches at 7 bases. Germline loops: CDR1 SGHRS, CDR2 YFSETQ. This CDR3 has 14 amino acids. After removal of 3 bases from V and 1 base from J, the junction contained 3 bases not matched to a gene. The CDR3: CASSSGTENTEAFF. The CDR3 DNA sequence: TGCGCCAGCAGCTCCGGGACAGAGAACACTGAAGCTTTCTTT.